Given below is one T cell receptor beta chain in context. This sample stems from a study of blood T cell repertoires in COVID-19. Turning to the study itself: The United States, Italy and Spain were the sources of the acute and convalescent COVID-19 samples. Sources were T cells, B-cell-depleted T cells, or PBMCs; the material itself was cDNA or gDNA.

In the original workflow: Amplified reference gene primers provided the basis for estimating nucleated cell counts. Some clones are missing from TCRdb's copy, which holds only in-frame ones; the method was immunoSEQ multiplex PCR. V and J calls and clone size follow that table, whereas D and trimming were derived from the DNA. This table has about 160,000 clones, 84% appearing once. V lost 5 bases, J lost 3 bases, and 17 bases lay in between. This CDR3 comprises 16 residues. CDR1 is SEHNR and CDR2 is FQNEAQ in the germline V gene (reference sequence). The V gene is TRBV7-9, the J gene TRBJ1-3; D possibly corresponds to TRBD1 (6 bases). The source is a man aged 70 or older with acute or convalescent COVID-19. The sample taken for sequencing was peripheral blood. CDR3 bases: TGTGCCAGCAGCCGTCGGGATAGGGGGAGTGGAAACACCATATATTTT. Translating it yields CASSRRDRGSGNTIYF. The variable domain in full, completed from reference TRBV7-9 and TRBJ1-3, reads DTGVSQNPRHKITKRGQNVTFRCDPISEHNRLYWYRQTLGQGPEFLTYFQNEAQLEKSRLLSDRFSAERPKGSFSTLEIQRTEQGDSAMYLCASSRRDRGSGNTIYFGEGSWLTVV.